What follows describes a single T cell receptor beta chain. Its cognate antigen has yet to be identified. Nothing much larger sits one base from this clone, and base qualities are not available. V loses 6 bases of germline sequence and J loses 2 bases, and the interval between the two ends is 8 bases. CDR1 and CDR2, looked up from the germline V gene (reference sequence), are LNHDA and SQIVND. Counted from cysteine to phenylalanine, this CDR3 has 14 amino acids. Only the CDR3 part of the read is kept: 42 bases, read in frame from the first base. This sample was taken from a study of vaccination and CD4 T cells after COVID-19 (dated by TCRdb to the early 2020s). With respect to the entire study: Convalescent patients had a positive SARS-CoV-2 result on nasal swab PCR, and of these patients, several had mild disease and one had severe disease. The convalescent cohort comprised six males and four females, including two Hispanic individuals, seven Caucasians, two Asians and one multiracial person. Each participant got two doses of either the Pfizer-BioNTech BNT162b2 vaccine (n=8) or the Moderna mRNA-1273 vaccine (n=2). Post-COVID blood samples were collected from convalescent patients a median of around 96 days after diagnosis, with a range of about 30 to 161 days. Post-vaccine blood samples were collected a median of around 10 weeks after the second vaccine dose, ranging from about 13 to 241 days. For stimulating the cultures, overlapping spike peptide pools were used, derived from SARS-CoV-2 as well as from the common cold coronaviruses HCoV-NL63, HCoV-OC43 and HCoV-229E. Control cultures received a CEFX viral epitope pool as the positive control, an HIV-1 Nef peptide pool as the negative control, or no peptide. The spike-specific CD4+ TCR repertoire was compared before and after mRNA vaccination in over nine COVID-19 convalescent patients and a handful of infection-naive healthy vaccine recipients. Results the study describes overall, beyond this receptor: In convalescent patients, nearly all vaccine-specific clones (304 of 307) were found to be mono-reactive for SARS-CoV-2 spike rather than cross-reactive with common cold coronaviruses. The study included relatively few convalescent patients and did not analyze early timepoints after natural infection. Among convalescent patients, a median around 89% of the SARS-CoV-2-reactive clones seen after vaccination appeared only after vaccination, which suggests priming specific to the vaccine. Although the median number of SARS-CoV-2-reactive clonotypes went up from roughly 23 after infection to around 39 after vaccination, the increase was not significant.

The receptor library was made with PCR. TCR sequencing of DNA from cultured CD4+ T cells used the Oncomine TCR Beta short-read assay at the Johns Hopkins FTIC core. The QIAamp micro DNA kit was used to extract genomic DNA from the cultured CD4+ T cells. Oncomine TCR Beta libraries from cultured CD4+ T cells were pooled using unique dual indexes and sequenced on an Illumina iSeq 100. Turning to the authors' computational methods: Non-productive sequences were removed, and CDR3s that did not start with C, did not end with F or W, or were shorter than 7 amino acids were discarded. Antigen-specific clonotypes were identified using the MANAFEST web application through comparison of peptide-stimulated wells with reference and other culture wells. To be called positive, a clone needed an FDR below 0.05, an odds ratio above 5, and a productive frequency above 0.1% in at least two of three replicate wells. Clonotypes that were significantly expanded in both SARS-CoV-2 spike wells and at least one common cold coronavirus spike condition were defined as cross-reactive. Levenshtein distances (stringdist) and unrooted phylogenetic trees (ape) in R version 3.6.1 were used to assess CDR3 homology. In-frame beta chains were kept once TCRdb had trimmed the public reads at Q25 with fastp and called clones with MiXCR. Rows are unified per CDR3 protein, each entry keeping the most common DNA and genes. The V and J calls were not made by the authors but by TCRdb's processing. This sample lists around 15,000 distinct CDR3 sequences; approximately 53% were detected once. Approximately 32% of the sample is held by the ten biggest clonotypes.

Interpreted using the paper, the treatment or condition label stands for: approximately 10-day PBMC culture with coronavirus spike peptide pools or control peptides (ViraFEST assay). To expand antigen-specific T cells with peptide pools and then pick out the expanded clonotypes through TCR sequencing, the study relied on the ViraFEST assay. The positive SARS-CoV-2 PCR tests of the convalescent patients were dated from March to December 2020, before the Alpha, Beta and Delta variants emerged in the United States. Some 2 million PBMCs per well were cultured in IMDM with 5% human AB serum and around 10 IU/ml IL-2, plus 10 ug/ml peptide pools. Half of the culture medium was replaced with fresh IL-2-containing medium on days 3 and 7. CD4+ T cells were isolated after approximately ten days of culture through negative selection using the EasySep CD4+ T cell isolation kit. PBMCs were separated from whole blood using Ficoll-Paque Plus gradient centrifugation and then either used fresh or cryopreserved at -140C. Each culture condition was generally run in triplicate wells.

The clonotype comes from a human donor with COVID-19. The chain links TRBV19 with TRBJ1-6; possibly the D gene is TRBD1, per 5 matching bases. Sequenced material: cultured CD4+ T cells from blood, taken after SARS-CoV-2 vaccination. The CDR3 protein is CASRGTPYNSPLHF. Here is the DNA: TGTGCCAGTAGGGGGACCCCCTATAATTCACCCCTCCACTTT.